This T cell receptor beta chain was sequenced during a study of blood T cell repertoires in COVID-19. Whole-study context: Samples of COVID-19 (acute and convalescent) were obtained from the United States, Italy and Spain. The cDNA or gDNA used as material had been derived from T cells, B-cell-depleted T cells, or PBMCs.

Donors were grouped by their self-reported clinical history. The CDR3 runs to 15 residues. V shed 6 bases and J 5 bases; nucleotides not matched to a gene: 12. The V gene's germline CDR1 is SEHNR and CDR2 FQNEAQ (reference sequence). Original processing notes: Counts of nucleated cells, estimated from reference gene primer amplification, were obtained. Here immunoSEQ multiplex PCR was the method, and the copy in TCRdb shows in-frame clones only, minus some. That table furnishes V, J and clone size, whereas the DNA furnished D and trimming. The repertoire holds about 330,000 clones, with approximately 89% as singletons.

Sequenced sample: PBMCs or T cells enriched from blood (not recorded which). The chain employs TRBV7-9 and TRBJ1-1, with 7 positions matching TRBD1. This clonotype was sampled from a woman under 40 who had recovered from COVID-19. The CDR3 bases are TGTGCCAGCAGTTTAACGGGGGACAGTATGACTGAAGCTTTCTTT. This sequence encodes CASSLTGDSMTEAFF.